This T cell receptor beta chain was retrieved from a study of OX40 agonist ivuxolimab in advanced cancers. Study at large: The mean age was about 57 years, ranging from about 20 to 79, with roughly four fifths of participants male. Whole-study results and caveats: What antigens the expanded peripheral T cells recognized was never established. Fewer expanded clones were found on average in CD4+ than in CD8+ T cells. Some nonresponders additionally presented with little normalized T-cell clonal expansion.

The CDR3 sequence is 19 residues long. The trim removed 4 bases at V and 6 bases at J, leaving 17 bases unmatched. The V gene's germline CDR1 is SGHTA and CDR2 FQGNSA. The table came from immunoSEQ multiplex PCR; TCRdb's copy has only in-frame clones and leaves some out. Here the sample spans over 60,000 clones, roughly 87% being singletons. About this clone itself: The antigen remains unidentified.

The TCR comes from an adult with an advanced solid tumor such as melanoma, head and neck, liver or kidney cancer. The chain uses TRBV7-2 and TRBJ2-2; 10 bases fit TRBD2. The material sequenced was CD4+ or CD8+ T cells sorted from blood, taken in a trial of the OX40 agonist ivuxolimab. CDR3 in amino acids: CASSSTSGGARGGAGELFF. The CDR3 nucleotides are TGTGCCAGCAGCTCCACCAGCGGGGGGGCCAGAGGCGGGGCCGGGGAGCTGTTTTTT. Combining the CDR3 with reference TRBV7-2 and TRBJ2-2 gives the whole variable domain GAGVSQSPSNKVTEKGKDVELRCDPISGHTALYWYRQSLGQGLEFLIYFQGNSAPDKSGLPSDRFSAERTGGSVSTLTIQRTQQEDSAVYLCASSSTSGGARGGAGELFFGEGSRLTVL.